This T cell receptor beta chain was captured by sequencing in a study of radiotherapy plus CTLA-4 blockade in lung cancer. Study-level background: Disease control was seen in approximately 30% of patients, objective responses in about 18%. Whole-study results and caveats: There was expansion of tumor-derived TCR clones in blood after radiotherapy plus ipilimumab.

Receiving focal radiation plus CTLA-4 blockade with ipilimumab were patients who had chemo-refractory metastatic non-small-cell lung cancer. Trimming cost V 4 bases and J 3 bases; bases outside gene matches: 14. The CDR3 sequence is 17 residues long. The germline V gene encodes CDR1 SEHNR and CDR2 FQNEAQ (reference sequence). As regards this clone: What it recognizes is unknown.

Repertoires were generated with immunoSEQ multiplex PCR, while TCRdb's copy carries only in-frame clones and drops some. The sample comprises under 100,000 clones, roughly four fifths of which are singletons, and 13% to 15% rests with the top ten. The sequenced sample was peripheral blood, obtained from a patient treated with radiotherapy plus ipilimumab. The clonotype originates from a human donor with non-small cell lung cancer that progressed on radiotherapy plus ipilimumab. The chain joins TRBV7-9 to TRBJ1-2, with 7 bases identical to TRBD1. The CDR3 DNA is TGTGCCAGCAGCTCTCTTCGAGGGCTAGGGACAGACTATGGCTACACCTTC. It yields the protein CASSSLRGLGTDYGYTF.